What follows is one TCR beta chain and its context. CDR1 and CDR2 (germline): SQVTM, ANQGSEA. The CDR3 spans 13 residues. The libraries of TRB cDNA were prepared using 5' RACE with UMI labels. Following a re-call of the 5' RACE reads, TCRdb has one entry per CDR3 protein and lacks DNA. The ten most abundant clones cover about 2% of a sample with about 7,400 distinct CDR3 sequences. These data belong to a study of CXCR3-negative and CXCR3-positive naive CD8 T cells. Specimen: naive CXCR3- CD8+ T cells from blood. The subset: CD45RO-CCR7+CD27+CD95- naive CD8+ T cells lacking CXCR3 (TNR3-). This clonotype was obtained from a human donor in good health. Some clones in this sample may be carry-over from other donors' samples. The chain uses TRBV29-1 and TRBJ2-7; the TCRdb call, TRBD1, lacks DNA for checking. CDR3 protein: CSVTGTGAYEQYF.